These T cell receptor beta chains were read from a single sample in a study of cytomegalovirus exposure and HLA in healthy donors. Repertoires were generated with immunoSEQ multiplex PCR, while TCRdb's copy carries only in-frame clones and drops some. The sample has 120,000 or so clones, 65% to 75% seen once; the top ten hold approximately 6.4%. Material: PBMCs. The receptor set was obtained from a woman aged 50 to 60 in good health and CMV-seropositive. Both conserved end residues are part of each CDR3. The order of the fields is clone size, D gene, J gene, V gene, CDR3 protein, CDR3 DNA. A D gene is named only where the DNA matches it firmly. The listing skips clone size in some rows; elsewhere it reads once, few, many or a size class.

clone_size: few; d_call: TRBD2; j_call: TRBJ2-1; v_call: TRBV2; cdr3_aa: CASRIGLAGGNEQFF; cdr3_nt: TGTGCCAGCCGGATTGGGCTAGCGGGGGGGAATGAGCAGTTCTTC
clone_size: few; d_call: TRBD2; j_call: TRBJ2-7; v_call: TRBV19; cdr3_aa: CASSIGTSGGEQYF; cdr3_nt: TGTGCCAGTAGTATCGGGACTAGCGGGGGTGAGCAGTACTTC
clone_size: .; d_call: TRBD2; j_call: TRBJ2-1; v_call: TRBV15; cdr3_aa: CATSSFSGTRQNNEQFF; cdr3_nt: TGTGCCACCAGCAGTTTCTCCGGGACTAGACAAAACAATGAGCAGTTCTTC
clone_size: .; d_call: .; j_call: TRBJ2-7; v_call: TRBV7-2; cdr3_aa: CASSLSWGPAYEQYF; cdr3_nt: TGTGCCAGCAGTCTTTCTTGGGGGCCGGCCTACGAGCAGTACTTC
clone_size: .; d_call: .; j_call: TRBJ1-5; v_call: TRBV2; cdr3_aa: CASSDRVGNQPQHF; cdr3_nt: TGTGCCAGCAGTGATCGGGTTGGCAATCAGCCCCAGCATTTT
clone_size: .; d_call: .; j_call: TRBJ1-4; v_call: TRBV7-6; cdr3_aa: CASSSGVSGSTNEKLFF; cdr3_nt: TGTGCCAGCAGCTCAGGGGTGTCTGGATCAACTAATGAAAAACTGTTTTTT
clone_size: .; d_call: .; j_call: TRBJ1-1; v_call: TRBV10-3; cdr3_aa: CATGQYTEAFF; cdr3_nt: TGTGCCACCGGACAGTACACTGAAGCTTTCTTT
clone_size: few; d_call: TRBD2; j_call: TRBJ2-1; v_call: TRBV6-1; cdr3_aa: CASSEGRLAGEQFF; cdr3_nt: TGTGCCAGCAGTGAGGGGCGACTAGCGGGTGAGCAGTTCTTC
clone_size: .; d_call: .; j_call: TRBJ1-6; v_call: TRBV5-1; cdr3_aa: CASRDSLNSPLHF; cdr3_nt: TGCGCCAGCAGGGACAGCCTTAATTCACCCCTCCACTTT
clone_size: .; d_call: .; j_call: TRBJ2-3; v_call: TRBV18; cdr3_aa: CASSPPSDTQYF; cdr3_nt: TGTGCCAGCTCACCACCGTCGGATACGCAGTATTTT
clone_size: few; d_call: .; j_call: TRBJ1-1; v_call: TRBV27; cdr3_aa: CASRTYRDREAFF; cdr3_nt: TGTGCCAGCAGAACCTACAGGGACCGTGAAGCTTTCTTT
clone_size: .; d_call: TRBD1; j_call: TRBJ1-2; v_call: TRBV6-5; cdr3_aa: CASSYSRQGGGYTF; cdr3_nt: TGTGCCAGCAGTTACTCTAGACAGGGAGGAGGCTACACCTTC
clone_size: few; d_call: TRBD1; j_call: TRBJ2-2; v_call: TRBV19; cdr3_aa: CASKQGAAGELFF; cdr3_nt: TGTGCCAGTAAGCAGGGGGCGGCCGGGGAGCTGTTTTTT
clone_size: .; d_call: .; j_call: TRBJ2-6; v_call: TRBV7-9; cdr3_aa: CASSLALRFSGANVLTF; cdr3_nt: TGTGCCAGCAGCTTAGCGCTTCGGTTCTCTGGGGCCAACGTCCTGACTTTC
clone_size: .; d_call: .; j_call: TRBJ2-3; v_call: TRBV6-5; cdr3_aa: CASSYTDRGAQYF; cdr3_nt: TGTGCCAGCAGTTACACCGACAGAGGTGCGCAGTATTTT
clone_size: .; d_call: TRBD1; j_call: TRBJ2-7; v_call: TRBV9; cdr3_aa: CASSSHPGQGGYEQYF; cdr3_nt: TGTGCCAGCAGCTCGCATCCGGGACAGGGTGGGTACGAGCAGTACTTC
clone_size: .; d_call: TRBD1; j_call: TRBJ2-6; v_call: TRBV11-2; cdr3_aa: CASSLTTGGSGANVLTF; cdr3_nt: TGTGCCAGCAGCTTAACAACAGGGGGCAGTGGGGCCAACGTCCTGACTTTC
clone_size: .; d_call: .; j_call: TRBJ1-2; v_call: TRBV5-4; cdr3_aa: CASSLRLPFGSGYTF; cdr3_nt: TGTGCCAGCAGCTTGCGGCTCCCATTTGGGAGTGGCTACACCTTC
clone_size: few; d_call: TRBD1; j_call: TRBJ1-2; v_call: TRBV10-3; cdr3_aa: CAISPTGEGSCGYTF; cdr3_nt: TGTGCCATCAGTCCGACAGGGGAGGGTTCGTGTGGCTACACCTTC
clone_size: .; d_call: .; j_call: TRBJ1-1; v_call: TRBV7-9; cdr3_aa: CASSLAQPGQSWPEAFF; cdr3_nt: TGTGCCAGCAGCTTAGCCCAACCGGGACAAAGTTGGCCTGAAGCTTTCTTT
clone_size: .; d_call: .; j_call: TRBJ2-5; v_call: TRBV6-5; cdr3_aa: CASSYSSPSETQYF; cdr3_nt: TGTGCCAGCAGTTACTCGAGTCCCTCGGAGACCCAGTACTTC
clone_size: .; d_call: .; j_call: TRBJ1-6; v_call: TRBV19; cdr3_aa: CASRLEGPSPLHF; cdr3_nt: TGTGCCAGTAGGCTGGAGGGACCGTCACCCCTCCACTTT
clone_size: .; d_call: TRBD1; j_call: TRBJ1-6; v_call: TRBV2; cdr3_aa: CASSVDRERSPLHF; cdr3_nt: TGTGCCAGCAGTGTCGACAGGGAACGGTCACCCCTCCACTTT
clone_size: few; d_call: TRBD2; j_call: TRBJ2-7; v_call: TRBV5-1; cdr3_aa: CASSSSGVYEQYF; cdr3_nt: TGCGCCAGCAGCTCTAGCGGGGTGTACGAGCAGTACTTC
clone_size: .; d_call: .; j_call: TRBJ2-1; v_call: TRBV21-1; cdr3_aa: CASSKDCAEQFF; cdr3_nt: TGTGCCAGCAGCAAAGACTGCGCTGAGCAGTTCTTC
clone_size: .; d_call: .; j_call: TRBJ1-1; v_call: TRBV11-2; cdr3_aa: CASSLDSSAFF; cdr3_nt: TGTGCCAGCAGCTTAGACAGTTCAGCTTTCTTT
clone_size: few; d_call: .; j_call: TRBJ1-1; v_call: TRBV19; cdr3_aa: CASWEGWGHTEAFF; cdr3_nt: TGTGCCAGTTGGGAGGGTTGGGGCCACACTGAAGCTTTCTTT
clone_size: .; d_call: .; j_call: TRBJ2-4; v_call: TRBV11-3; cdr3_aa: CASSLEGEHIQYF; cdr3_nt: TGTGCCAGCAGCTTAGAGGGAGAGCACATTCAGTACTTC
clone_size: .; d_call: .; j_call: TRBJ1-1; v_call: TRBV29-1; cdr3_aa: CSARDILMNTEAFF; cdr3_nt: TGCAGCGCCCGGGACATTTTAATGAACACTGAAGCTTTCTTT
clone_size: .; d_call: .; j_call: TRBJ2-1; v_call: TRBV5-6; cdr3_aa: CASSFIGRHNEQFF; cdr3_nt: TGTGCCAGCAGCTTTATTGGCCGCCACAATGAGCAGTTCTTC
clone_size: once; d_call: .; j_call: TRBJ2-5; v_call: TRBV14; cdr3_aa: CASSPHTGPGSETQYF; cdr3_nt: TGTGCCAGCAGCCCCCATACCGGCCCGGGATCGGAGACCCAGTACTTC
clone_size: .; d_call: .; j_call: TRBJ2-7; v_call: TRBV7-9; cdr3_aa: CASSLDLRRHEQYF; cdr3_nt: TGTGCCAGCAGCTTGGATCTGAGGCGCCACGAGCAGTACTTC
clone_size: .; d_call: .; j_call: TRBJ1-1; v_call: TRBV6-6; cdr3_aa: CASSDRGSQGAFF; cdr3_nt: TGTGCCAGCAGCGATAGAGGCTCGCAGGGGGCTTTCTTT
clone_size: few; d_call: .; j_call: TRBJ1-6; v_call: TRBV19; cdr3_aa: CASSESSYNSPLHF; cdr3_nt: TGTGCCAGTAGTGAGAGCTCCTATAATTCACCCCTCCACTTT
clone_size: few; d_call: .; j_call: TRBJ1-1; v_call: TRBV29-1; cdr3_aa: CSAGGGATNTEAFF; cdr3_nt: TGCAGCGCCGGAGGGGGGGCCACGAACACTGAAGCTTTCTTT
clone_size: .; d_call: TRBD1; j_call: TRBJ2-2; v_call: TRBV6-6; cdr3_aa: CASSPTGGTGELFF; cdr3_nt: TGTGCCAGCAGCCCCACAGGGGGCACCGGGGAGCTGTTTTTT
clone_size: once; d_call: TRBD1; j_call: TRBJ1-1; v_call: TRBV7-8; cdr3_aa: CASSPNHRGVLVTEAFF; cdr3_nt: TGTGCCAGCAGCCCCAATCACAGGGGAGTATTGGTCACTGAAGCTTTCTTT
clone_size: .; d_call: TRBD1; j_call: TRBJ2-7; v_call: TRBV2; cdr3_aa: CASSLGTGNYEQYF; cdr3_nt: TGTGCCAGCAGCTTGGGGACAGGGAACTACGAGCAGTACTTC
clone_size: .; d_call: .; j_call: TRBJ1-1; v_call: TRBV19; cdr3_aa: CASSIGGSYTEAFF; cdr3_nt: TGTGCCAGTAGTATAGGGGGCTCGTACACTGAAGCTTTCTTT
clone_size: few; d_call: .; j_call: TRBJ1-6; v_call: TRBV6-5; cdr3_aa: CASSYSDRNSPLHF; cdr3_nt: TGTGCCAGCAGTTACTCGGACAGAAATTCACCCCTCCACTTT
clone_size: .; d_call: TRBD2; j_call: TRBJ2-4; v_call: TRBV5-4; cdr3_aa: CASSDGLVIDKNIQYF; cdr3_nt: TGTGCCAGCAGCGACGGACTAGTTATTGACAAAAACATTCAGTACTTC
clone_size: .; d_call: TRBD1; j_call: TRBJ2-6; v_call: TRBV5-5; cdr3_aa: CASSLVPDRAGANVLTF; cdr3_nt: TGTGCCAGCAGCTTGGTTCCCGACAGGGCAGGGGCCAACGTCCTGACTTTC
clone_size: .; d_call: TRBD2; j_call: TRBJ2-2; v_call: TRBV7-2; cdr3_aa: CASSLAAGGTGELFF; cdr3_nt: TGTGCCAGCAGCTTAGCTGCGGGGGGAACCGGGGAGCTGTTTTTT
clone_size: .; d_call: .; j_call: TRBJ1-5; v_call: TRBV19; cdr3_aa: CASSIPSAGNPNQPQHF; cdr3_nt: TGTGCCAGTAGTATTCCGTCGGCGGGGAATCCCAATCAGCCCCAGCATTTT
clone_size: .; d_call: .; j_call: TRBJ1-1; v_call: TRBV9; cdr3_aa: CASSSRIGYTEAFF; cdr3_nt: TGTGCCAGCAGCTCGAGGATAGGTTACACTGAAGCTTTCTTT
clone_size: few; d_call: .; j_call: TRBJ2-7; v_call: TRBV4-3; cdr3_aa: CASSQATPSRSYEQYF; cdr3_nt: TGCGCCAGCAGCCAAGCAACACCGTCAAGATCCTACGAGCAGTACTTC
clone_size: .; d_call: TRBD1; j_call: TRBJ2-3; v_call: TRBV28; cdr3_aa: CASRSGGDGRDTQYF; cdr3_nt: TGTGCCAGCAGGTCAGGGGGCGATGGGCGAGATACGCAGTATTTT